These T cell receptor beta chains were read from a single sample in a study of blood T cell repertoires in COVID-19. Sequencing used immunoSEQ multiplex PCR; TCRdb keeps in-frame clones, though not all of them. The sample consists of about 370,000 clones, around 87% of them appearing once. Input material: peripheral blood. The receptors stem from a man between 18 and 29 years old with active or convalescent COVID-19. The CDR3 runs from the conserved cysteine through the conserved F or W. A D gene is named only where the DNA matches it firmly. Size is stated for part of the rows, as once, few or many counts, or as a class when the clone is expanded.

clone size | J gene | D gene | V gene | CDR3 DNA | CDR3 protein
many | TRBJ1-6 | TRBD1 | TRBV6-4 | TGTGCCAGCAGTTTAACGTCGTCGGTCAGGGGGTCGGATTCACCCCTCCACTTT | CASSLTSSVRGSDSPLHF
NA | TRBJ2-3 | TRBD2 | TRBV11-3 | TGTGCCAGCAGAACTAGCGCTCGCACAGATACGCAGTATTTT | CASRTSARTDTQYF
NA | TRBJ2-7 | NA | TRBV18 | TGTGCCAGCTCACCAACAGGACACCCGTTCGAGCAGTACTTC | CASSPTGHPFEQYF
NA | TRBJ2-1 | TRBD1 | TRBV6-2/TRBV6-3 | TGTGCCAGCAGTTCAACAGGGGTCAATGAGCAGTTCTTC | CASSSTGVNEQFF
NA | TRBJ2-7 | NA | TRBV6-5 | TGTGCCAGCAGTAACCCGGGACAAGGTCCCGTGCAGTACTTC | CASSNPGQGPVQYF
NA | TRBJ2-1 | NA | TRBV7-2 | TGTGCCAGCAGCTTACTAGCGAATAATGAGCAGTTCTTC | CASSLLANNEQFF
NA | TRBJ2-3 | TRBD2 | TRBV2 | TGTGCCAGCAGGGGACTAGCGGGAGTTCTAGATACGCAGTATTTT | CASRGLAGVLDTQYF
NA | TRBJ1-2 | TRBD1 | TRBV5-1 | TGCGCCAGCAGCCCTGACAGGGGTTTCTATGGCTACACCTTC | CASSPDRGFYGYTF
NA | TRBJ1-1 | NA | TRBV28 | TGTGCCAGCAGTTACGGCAGGGGAGTGACTGAAGCTTTCTTT | CASSYGRGVTEAFF
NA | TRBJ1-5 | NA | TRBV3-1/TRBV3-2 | TGTGCCAGCAGCCCTGGACGGGAAGCTCAGCCCCAGCATTTT | CASSPGREAQPQHF
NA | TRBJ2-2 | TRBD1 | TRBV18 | TGTGCCAGCAAAGAACAGGGGAACGGGGAGCTGTTTTTT | CASKEQGNGELFF
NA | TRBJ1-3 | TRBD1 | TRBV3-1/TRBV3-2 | TGTGCCAGCAGCCGTCAGGGGGCCAACACCATATATTTT | CASSRQGANTIYF
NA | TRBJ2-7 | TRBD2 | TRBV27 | TGTGCCAGCAACCCATCAACTAGCGGGGACACCTACGAGCAGTACTTC | CASNPSTSGDTYEQYF
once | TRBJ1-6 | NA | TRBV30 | TGTGCCTGGAAGAGGGCTACTCGGGTTTCACCCCTCCACTTT | CAWKRATRVSPLHF
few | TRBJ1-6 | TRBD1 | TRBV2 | TGTGCCAGCAGTGAGGACAGGGTTGGATCACCCCTCCACTTT | CASSEDRVGSPLHF
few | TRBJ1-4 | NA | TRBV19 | TGTGCCAGTAGTATCGCTAGCAGGACAACTAATGAAAAACTGTTTTTT | CASSIASRTTNEKLFF
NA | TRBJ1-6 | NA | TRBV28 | TGTGCCAGCAGGCAGGGTCGCTTTGTTGGTTCCGGTTCACCCCTCCACTTT | CASRQGRFVGSGSPLHF
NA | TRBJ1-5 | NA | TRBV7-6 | TGTGCCAGCAGCTTAGAAGCGGGGAGGGGGCAGCCCCAGCATTTT | CASSLEAGRGQPQHF
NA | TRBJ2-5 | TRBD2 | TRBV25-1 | TGTGCCAGCACCCCGGGACTAGCGGCTCAAGAGACCCAGTACTTC | CASTPGLAAQETQYF
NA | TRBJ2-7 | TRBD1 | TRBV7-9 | TGTGCCAGCAGCGAAAGGGACAGGGGGCGGTACTTC | CASSERDRGRYF
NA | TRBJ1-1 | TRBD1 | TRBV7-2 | TGTGCCAGCAGCATCAACAGGGGGGAGACTGAAGCTTTCTTT | CASSINRGETEAFF
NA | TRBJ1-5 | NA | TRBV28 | TGTGCCAGCAGTTTAGGCCGCAGGGGACGCAATCAGCCCCAGCATTTT | CASSLGRRGRNQPQHF
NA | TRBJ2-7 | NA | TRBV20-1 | TGCAGTGCTAGTTTCAAAAACTACGAGCAGTACTTC | CSASFKNYEQYF
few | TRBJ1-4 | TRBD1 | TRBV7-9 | TGTGCCAGCAGCCTCGGGACAGGGAGTCGTGAAAAACTGTTTTTT | CASSLGTGSREKLFF
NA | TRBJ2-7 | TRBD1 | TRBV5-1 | TGCGCCAGCAGCTCGGGACAGTACTCCTACGAGCAGTACTTC | CASSSGQYSYEQYF
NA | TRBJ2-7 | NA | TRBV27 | TGTGCCAGCAGTCTGTTATACGAGCAGTACTTC | CASSLLYEQYF
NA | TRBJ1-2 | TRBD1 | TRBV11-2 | TGTGCCAGCAGCTTACTGGGCAGGGGGAGGTATGGCTACACCTTC | CASSLLGRGRYGYTF
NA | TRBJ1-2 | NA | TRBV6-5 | TGTGCCAGCAGCCCCGAGGCTTATACGTTTTATGGCTACACCTTC | CASSPEAYTFYGYTF
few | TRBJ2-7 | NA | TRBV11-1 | TGTGCCAGCGCCTGGACAGAGAACTACGAGCAGTACTTC | CASAWTENYEQYF
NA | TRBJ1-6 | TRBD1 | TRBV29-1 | TGCAGCTTCCGGACAGGATTGAATTCACCCCTCCACTTT | CSFRTGLNSPLHF
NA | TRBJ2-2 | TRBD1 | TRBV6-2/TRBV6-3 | TGTGCCAGCAGCCTTCTGGGACAGAGGAACACCGGGGAGCTGTTTTTT | CASSLLGQRNTGELFF
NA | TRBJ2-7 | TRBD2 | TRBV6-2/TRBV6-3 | TGTGCCAGCAGTTTGTTCCGACTAGCGGGGGCCTACGAGCAGTACTTC | CASSLFRLAGAYEQYF
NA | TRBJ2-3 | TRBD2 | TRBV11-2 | TGTGCCAGCAGCCCCAAACCGGGACTAGCGGCACTCACAGATACGCAGTATTTT | CASSPKPGLAALTDTQYF
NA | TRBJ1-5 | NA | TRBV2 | TGTGCCAGCAAGGCAGGGATTAGCAATCAGCCCCAGCATTTT | CASKAGISNQPQHF
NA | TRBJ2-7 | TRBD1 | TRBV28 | TGTGCCAGCAGTCTCCGACAGGGCCTGTTTTCCTACGAGCAGTACTTC | CASSLRQGLFSYEQYF
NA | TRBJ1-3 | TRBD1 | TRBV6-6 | TGTGCCAGCAGTTCAGGACAGGGGAAGGGTGGAAACACCATATATTTT | CASSSGQGKGGNTIYF
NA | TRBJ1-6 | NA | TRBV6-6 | TGTGCCAGCAGTCCCCAGGGGCCGGGATACTATAATTCACCCCTCCACTTT | CASSPQGPGYYNSPLHF
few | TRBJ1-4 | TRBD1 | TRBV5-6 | TGTGCCAGCAGCCCGACAGGGTTAGGTGAAAAACTGTTTTTT | CASSPTGLGEKLFF
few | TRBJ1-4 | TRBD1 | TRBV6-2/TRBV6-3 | TGTGCCAGCAGTTACGAGGGACAGAGACCTAATGAAAAACTGTTTTTT | CASSYEGQRPNEKLFF
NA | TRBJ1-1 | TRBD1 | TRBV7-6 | TGTGCCAGCAGCTCCGGGACAGGCATGAACACTGAAGCTTTCTTT | CASSSGTGMNTEAFF
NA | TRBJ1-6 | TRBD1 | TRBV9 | TGTGCCAGCAGCCCACAGGGGTTTCCTAATTCACCCCTCCACTTT | CASSPQGFPNSPLHF
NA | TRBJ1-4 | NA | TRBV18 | TGTGCCAGCTCACACAGGGATAGTTCTGAAAAACTGTTTTTT | CASSHRDSSEKLFF
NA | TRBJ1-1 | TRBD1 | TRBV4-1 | TGCGCCAGCAGCCTCGGGACAGTAATGAACACTGAAGCTTTCTTT | CASSLGTVMNTEAFF
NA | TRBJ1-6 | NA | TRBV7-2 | TGTGCCAGCAGCTTAGTATGGGGGCAGGTTAATTCACCCCTCCACTTT | CASSLVWGQVNSPLHF
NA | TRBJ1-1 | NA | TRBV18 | TGTGCCAGCTCATTAAACTCGAACACTGAAGCTTTCTTT | CASSLNSNTEAFF